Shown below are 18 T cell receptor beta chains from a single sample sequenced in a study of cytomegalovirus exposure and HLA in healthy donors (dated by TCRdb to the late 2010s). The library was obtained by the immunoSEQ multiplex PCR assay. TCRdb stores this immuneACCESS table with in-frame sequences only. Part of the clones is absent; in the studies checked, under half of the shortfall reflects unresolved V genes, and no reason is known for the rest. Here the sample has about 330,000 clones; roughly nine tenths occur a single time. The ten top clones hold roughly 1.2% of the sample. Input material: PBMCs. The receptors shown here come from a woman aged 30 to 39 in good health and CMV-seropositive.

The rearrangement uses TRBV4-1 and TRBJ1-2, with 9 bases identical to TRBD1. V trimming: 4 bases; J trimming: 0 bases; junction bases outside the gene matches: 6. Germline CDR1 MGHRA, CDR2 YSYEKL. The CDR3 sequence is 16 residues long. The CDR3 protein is CASSPTGGTTNYGYTF. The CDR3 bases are TGCGCCAGCAGCCCGACAGGGGGTACTACTAACTATGGCTACACCTTC.

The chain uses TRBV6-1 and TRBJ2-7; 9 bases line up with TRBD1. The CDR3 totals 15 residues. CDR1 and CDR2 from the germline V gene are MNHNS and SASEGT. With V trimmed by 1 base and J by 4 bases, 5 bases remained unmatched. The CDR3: CASSEDSGQGYEQYF. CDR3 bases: TGTGCCAGCAGTGAAGATTCGGGACAGGGATACGAGCAGTACTTC.

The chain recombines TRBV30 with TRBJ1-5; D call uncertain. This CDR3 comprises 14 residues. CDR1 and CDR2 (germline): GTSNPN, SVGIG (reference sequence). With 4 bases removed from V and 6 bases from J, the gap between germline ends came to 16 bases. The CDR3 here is CAWNVKGRGQPQHF. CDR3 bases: TGTGCCTGGAATGTAAAGGGTCGGGGTCAGCCCCAGCATTTT.

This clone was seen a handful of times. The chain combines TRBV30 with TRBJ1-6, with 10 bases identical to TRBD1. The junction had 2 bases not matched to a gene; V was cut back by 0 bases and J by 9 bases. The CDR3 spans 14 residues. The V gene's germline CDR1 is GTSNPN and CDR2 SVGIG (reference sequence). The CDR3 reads CAWSVRDRGSPLHF. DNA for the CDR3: TGTGCCTGGAGTGTACGGGACAGGGGTTCACCCCTCCACTTT. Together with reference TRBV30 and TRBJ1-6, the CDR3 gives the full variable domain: SQTIHQWPATLVQPVGSPLSLECTVEGTSNPNLYWYRQAAGRGLQLLFYSVGIGQISSEVPQNLSASRPQDRQFILSSKKLLLSDSGFYLCAWSVRDRGSPLHFGNGTRLTVT.

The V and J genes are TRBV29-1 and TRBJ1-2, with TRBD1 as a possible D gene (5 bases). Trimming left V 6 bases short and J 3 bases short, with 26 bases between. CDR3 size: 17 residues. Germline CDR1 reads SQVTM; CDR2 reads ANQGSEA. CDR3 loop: CSVLSLGAGLLYYGYTF. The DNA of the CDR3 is TGCAGCGTCCTTAGCTTGGGCGCAGGGCTACTATACTATGGCTACACCTTC. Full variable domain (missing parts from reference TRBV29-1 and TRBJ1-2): SAVISQKPSRDICQRGTSLTIQCQVDSQVTMMFWYRQQPGQSLTLIATANQGSEATYESGFVIDKFPISRPNLTFSTLTVSNMSPEDSSIYLCSVLSLGAGLLYYGYTFGSGTRLTVV.

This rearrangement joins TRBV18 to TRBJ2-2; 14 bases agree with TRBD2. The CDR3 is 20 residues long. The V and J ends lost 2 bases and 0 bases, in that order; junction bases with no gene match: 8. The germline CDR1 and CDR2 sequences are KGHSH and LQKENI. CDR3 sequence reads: CASSPRGLAGASANTGELFF. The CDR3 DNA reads TGTGCCAGCTCACCAAGGGGACTAGCGGGGGCCTCCGCGAACACCGGGGAGCTGTTTTTT.

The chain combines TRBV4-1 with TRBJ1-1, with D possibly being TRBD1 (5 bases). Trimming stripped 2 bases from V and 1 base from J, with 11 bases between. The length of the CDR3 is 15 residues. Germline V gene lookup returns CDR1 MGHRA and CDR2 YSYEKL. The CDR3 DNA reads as TGCGCCAGCAGCCAAAAGTTGGGGGGGAACACTGAAGCTTTCTTT. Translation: CASSQKLGGNTEAFF.

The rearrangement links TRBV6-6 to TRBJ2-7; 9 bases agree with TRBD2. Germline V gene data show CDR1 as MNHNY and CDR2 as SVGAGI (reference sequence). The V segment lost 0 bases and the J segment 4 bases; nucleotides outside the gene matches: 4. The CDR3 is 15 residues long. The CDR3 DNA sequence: TGTGCCAGCAGTTACTCGGGACTAGCAGGTTACGAGCAGTACTTC. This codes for CASSYSGLAGYEQYF.

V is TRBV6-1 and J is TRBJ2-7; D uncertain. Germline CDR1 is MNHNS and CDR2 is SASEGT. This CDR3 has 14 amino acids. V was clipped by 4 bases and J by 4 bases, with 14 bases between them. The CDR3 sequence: CASSGPRAPYEQYF. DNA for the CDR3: TGTGCCAGCAGTGGGCCCCGGGCTCCATACGAGCAGTACTTC.

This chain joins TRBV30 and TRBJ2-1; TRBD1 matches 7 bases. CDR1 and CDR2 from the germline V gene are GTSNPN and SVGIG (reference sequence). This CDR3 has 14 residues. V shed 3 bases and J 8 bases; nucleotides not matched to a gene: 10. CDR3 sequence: CAWSQTTGRDEQFF. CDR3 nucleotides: TGTGCCTGGAGCCAGACGACAGGGCGCGATGAGCAGTTCTTC.

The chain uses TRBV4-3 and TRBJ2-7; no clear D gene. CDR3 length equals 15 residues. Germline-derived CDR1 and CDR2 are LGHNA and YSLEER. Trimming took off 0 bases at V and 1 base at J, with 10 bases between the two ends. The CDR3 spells CASSQDFTQSYEQYF. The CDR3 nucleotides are TGCGCCAGCAGCCAAGATTTCACACAGTCCTACGAGCAGTACTTC.

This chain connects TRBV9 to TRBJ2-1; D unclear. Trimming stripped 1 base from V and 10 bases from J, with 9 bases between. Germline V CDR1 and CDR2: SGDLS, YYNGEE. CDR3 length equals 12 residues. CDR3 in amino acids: CASSVKSEEQFF. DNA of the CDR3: TGTGCCAGCAGCGTAAAATCGGAGGAGCAGTTCTTC.

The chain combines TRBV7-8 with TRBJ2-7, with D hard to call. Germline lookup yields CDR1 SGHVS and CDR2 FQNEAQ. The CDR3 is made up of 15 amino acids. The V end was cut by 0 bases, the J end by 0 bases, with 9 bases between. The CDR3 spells CASSLAGSHSYEQYF. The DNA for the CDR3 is TGTGCCAGCAGCTTAGCAGGCTCCCACTCCTACGAGCAGTACTTC.

The CDR3 DNA is TGTGCCAGCCGAGAGTTGGATGAGCAGTTCTTC. Its protein product is CASRELDEQFF. V is TRBV4-2 and J is TRBJ2-1; D is ambiguous. Trimming cost V 8 bases and J 8 bases, with 10 bases left between them. In germline, CDR1 is LGHNA, CDR2 YNFKEQ. The CDR3 length is 11 residues.

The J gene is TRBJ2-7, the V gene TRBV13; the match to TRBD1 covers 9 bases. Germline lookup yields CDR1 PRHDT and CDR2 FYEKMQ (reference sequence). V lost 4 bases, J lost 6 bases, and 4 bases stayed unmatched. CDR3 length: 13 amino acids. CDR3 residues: CASSWTGEGEQYF. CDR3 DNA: TGTGCCAGCAGCTGGACAGGGGAAGGCGAGCAGTACTTC.

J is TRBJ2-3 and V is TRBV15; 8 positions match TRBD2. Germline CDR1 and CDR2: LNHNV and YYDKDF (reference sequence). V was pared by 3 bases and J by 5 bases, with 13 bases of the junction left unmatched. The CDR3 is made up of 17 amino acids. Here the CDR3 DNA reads TGTGCCACCAGCAGGGCCGCATCGGGGGGGCCAGGAGATACGCAGTATTTT. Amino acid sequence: CATSRAASGGPGDTQYF.

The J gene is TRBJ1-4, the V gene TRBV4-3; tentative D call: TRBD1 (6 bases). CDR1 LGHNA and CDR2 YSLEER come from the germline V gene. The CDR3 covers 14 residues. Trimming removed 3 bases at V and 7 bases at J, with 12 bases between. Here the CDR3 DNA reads TGCGCCAGCAGCCAGTACAGGGTTGGTGAAAAACTGTTTTTT. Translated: CASSQYRVGEKLFF.

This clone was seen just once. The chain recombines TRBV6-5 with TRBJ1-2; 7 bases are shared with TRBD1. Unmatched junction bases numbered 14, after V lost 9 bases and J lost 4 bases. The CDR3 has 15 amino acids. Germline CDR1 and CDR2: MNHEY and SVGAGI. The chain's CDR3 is CASRQGEGVAYGYTF. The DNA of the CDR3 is TGTGCCAGTCGACAGGGTGAGGGCGTTGCCTATGGCTACACCTTC.